This entry describes one T cell receptor beta chain. The sample is drawn from a study of beta chain features in type 1 diabetes. V gave up 6 bases and J gave up 7 bases; unmatched junction bases: 4. Germline V gives CDR1 MNHNS, CDR2 SASEGT. The CDR3 sequence is 13 residues long. All of the isolated RNA was reverse transcribed, so expressed TCRB transcripts were sequenced. The table came from immunoSEQ multiplex PCR; TCRdb's copy has only in-frame clones and leaves some out. This table holds some 150,000 clones, under 60% found once. The sequence was obtained from a man younger than 35 in good health. Sequencing was done on a sample of Tregs from blood. V gene TRBV6-1 combines with J gene TRBJ2-5; the match to TRBD2 covers 11 bases. CDR3 nucleotides: TGTGCCAGCAGGGGACTAGCGGTCGTGACCCAGTACTTC. Translated: CASRGLAVVTQYF.